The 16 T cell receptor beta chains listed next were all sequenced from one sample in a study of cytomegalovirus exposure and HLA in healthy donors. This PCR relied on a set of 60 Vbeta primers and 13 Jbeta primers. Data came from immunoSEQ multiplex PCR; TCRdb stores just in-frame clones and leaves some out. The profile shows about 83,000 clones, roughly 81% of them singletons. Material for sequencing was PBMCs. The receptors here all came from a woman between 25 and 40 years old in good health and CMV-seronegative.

The CDR3 DNA follows: TGCAGCGTTGGGTGGGCCAGCACAGATACGCAGTATTTT. Residues: CSVGWASTDTQYF. V gene TRBV29-1 combines with J gene TRBJ2-3, with D hard to call. Trimming stripped 4 bases from V and 0 bases from J, with 8 bases between. The germline CDR1 and CDR2 sequences are SQVTM and ANQGSEA. CDR3 length: 13 amino acids.

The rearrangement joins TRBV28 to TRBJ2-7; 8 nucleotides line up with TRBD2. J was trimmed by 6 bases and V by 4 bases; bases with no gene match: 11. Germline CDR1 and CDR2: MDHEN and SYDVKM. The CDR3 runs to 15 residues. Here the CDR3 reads CASSWGGGRYREQYF. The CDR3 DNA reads TGTGCCAGCAGTTGGGGCGGCGGGAGGTATCGCGAGCAGTACTTC.

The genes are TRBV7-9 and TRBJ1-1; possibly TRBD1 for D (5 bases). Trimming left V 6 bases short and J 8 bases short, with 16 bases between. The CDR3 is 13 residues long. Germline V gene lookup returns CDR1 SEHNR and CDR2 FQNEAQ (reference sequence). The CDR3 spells CASSPTLAGEAFF. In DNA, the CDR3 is TGTGCCAGCAGTCCAACCCTTGCAGGGGAAGCTTTCTTT.

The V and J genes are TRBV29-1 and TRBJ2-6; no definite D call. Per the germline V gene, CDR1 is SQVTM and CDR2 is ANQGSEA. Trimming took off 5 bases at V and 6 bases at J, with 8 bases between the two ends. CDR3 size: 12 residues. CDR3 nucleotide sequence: TGCAGCGTTTCCCAATCGGCCAACGTCCTGACTTTC. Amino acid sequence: CSVSQSANVLTF.

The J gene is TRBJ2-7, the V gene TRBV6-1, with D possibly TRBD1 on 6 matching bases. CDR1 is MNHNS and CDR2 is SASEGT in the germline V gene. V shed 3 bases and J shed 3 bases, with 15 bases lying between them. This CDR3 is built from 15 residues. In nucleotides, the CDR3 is TGTGCCAGCAGTGAGATGGCCAGGGGATTCTACGAGCAGTACTTC. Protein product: CASSEMARGFYEQYF.

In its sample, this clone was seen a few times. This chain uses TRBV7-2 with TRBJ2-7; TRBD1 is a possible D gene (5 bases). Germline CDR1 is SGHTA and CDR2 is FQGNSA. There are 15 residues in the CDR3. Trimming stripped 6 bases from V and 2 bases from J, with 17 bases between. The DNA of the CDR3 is TGTGCCAGCAGTCCGAGGCGGCAGGGCCCCTACGAGCAGTACTTC. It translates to CASSPRRQGPYEQYF.

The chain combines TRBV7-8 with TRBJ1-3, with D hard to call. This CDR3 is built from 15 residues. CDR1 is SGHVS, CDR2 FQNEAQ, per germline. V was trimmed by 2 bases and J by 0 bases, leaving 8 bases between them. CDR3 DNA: TGTGCCAGCAGCTTACCGGGAGCCTCTGGAAACACCATATATTTT. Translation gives CASSLPGASGNTIYF.

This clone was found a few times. The CDR3 DNA is TGTGCCAGCAGTCGGGGTAGCGGGATCTACGAGCAGTACTTC. This gives the protein CASSRGSGIYEQYF. The rearrangement uses TRBV27 and TRBJ2-7; 8 bases agree with TRBD2. V lost 5 bases and J lost 3; bases outside the gene matches: 6. CDR1 and CDR2 (germline): MNHEY, SMNVEV (reference sequence). This CDR3 has 14 residues.

The CDR3 reads CASSSGLETDTQYF. The CDR3 DNA is TGCGCCAGCAGCTCCGGACTAGAGACAGATACGCAGTATTTT. The chain links TRBV5-1 to TRBJ2-3, with 7 bases fitting TRBD2. Germline assignment: CDR1 SGHRS and CDR2 YFSETQ. This CDR3 is 14 amino acids long. V lost 3 bases to trimming and J lost 3 bases; unmatched junction nucleotides: 4. Supplemented by reference TRBV5-1 and TRBJ2-3, the full variable domain reads KAGVTQTPRYLIKTRGQQVTLSCSPISGHRSVSWYQQTPGQGLQFLFEYFSETQRNKGNFPGRFSGRQFSNSRSEMNVSTLELGDSALYLCASSSGLETDTQYFGPGTRLTVL.

The CDR3 coding sequence is TGCAGCGTTGCAGGGGGCCCCGAAGCTTTCTTT. Encoded protein: CSVAGGPEAFF. V and J are TRBV29-1 and TRBJ1-1, with TRBD1 matching over 8 bases. J gave up 8 bases and V 4 bases, and 3 bases lay outside the gene matches. This CDR3 spans 11 amino acids. Germline V gene lookup returns CDR1 SQVTM and CDR2 ANQGSEA.

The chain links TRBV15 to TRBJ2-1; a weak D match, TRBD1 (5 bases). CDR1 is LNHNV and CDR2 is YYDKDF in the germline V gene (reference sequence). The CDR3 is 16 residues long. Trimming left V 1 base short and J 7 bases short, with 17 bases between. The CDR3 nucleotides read TGTGCCACCAGCAGAGGCGGTGGTACAGGAGTAAATGAGCAGTTCTTC. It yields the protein CATSRGGGTGVNEQFF.

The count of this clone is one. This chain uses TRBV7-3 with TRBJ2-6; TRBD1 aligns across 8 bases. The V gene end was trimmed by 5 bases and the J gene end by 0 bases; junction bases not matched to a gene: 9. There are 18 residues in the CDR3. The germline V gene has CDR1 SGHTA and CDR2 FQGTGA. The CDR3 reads CASSPRTGQFSGANVLTF. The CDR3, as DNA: TGTGCCAGCAGCCCCCGGACAGGGCAGTTCTCTGGGGCCAACGTCCTGACTTTC.

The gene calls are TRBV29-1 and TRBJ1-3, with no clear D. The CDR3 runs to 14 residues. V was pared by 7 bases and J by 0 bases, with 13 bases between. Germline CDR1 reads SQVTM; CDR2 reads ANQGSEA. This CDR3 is CSGSALSSGNTIYF. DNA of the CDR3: TGCAGCGGAAGTGCGCTGAGCTCTGGAAACACCATATATTTT. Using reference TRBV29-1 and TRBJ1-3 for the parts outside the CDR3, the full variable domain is SAVISQKPSRDICQRGTSLTIQCQVDSQVTMMFWYRQQPGQSLTLIATANQGSEATYESGFVIDKFPISRPNLTFSTLTVSNMSPEDSSIYLCSGSALSSGNTIYFGEGSWLTVV.

The CDR3 loop is CASRESGDTQYF. CDR3 coding DNA: TGCGCCAGCAGGGAGAGTGGGGATACGCAGTATTTT. The chain combines TRBV5-1 with TRBJ2-3, with D hard to call. This CDR3 comprises 12 residues. V shed 5 bases and J shed 6 bases, with 10 bases lying between them. Germline loops: CDR1 SGHRS, CDR2 YFSETQ.

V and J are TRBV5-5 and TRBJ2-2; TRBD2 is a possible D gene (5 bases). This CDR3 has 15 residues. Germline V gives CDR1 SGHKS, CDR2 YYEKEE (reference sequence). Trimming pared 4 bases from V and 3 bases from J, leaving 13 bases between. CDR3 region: CASSNTRGDTGELFF. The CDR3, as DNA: TGTGCCAGCAGCAATACCCGGGGAGACACCGGGGAGCTGTTTTTT. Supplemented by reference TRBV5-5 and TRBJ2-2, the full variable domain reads DAGVTQSPTHLIKTRGQQVTLRCSPISGHKSVSWYQQVLGQGPQFIFQYYEKEERGRGNFPDRFSARQFPNYSSELNVNALLLGDSALYLCASSNTRGDTGELFFGEGSRLTVL.

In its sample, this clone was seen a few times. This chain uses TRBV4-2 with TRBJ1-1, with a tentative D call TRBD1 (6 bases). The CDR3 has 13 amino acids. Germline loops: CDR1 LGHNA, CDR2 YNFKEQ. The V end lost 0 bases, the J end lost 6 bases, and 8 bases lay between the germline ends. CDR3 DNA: TGTGCCAGCAGCCAAGATGCAGGGGCTGAAGCTTTCTTT. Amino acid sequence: CASSQDAGAEAFF.